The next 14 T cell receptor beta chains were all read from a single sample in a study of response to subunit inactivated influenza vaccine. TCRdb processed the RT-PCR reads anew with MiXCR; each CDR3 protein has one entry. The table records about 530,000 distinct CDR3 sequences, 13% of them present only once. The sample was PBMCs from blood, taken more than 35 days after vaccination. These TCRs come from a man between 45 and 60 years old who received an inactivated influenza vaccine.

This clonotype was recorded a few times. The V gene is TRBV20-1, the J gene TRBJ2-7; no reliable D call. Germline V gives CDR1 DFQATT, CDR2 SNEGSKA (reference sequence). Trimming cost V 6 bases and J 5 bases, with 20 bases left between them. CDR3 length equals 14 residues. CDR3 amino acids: CSALRTAEKDEQYF. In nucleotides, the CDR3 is TGCAGTGCCCTCCGGACGGCGGAGAAAGACGAGCAGTACTTC.

The CDR3 sequence is CASSLLRTANNSPLHF. Here the CDR3 DNA reads TGTGCCAGCAGCCTACTAAGGACAGCGAATAATTCACCCCTCCACTTT. This chain links TRBV2 with TRBJ1-6; weak D call: TRBD1 (6 bases). The V gene lost 6 bases and the J gene lost 5 bases, with 17 bases spanning the gap. The germline V gene has CDR1 SNHLY and CDR2 FYNNEI. The CDR3 totals 16 residues.

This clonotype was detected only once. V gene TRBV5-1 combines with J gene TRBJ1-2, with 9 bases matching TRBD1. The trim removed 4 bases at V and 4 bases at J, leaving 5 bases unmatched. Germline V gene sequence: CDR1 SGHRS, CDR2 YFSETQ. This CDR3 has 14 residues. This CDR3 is CASSITGGGYGYTF. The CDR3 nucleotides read TGCGCCAGCAGCATCACAGGGGGCGGCTATGGCTACACCTTC.

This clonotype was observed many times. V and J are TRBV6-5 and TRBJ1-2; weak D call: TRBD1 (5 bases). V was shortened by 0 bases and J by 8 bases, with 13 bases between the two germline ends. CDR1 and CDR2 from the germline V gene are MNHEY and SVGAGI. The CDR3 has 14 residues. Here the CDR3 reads CASSYSTGGAGYTF. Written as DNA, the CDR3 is TGTGCCAGCAGTTACTCGACGGGAGGGGCGGGCTACACCTTC.

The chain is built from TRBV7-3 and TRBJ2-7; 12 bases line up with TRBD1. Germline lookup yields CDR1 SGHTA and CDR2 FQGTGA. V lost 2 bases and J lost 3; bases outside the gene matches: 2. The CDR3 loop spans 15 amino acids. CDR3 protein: CASSLGTGGIYEQYF. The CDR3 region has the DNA TGTGCCAGCAGCTTAGGGACAGGGGGCATCTACGAGCAGTACTTC.

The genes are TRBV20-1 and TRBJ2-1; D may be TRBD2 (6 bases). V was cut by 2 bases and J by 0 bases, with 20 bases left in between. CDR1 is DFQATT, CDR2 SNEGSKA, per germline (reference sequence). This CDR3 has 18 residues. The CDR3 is CSARLAATRVSSYNEQFF. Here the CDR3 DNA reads TGCAGTGCTAGATTAGCGGCAACCCGGGTCAGCTCCTACAATGAGCAGTTCTTC.

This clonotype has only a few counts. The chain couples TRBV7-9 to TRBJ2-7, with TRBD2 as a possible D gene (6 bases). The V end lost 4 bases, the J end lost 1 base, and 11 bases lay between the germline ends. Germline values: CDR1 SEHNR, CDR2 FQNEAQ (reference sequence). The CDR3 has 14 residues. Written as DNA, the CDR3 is TGTGCCAGCAGCTCTACTAGCAGTTCCTACGAGCAGTACTTC. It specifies CASSSTSSSYEQYF.

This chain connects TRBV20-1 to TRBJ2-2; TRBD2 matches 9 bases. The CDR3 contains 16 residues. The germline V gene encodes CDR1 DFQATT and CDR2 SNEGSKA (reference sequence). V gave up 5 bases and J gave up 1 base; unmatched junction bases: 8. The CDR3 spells CSAHGKRGVNTGELFF. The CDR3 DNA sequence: TGCAGTGCTCACGGGAAGCGGGGGGTGAACACCGGGGAGCTGTTTTTT.

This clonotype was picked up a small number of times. CDR3 residues: CASSLSGTIAAYEQYF. CDR3 DNA: TGTGCCAGCAGCTTAAGCGGGACTATAGCTGCCTACGAGCAGTACTTC. The chain recombines TRBV7-6 with TRBJ2-7; TRBD2 matches at 7 bases. Germline V gives CDR1 SGHVS, CDR2 FNYEAQ. Trimming cost V 2 bases and J 2 bases; bases outside gene matches: 9. The CDR3 totals 16 residues.

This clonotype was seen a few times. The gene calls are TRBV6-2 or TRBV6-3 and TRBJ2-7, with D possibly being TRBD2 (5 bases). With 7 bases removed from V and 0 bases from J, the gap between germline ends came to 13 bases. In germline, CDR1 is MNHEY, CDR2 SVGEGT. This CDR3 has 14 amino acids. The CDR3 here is CASTPKRSSYEQYF. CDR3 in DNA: TGTGCCAGCACCCCCAAGCGGAGCTCCTACGAGCAGTACTTC.

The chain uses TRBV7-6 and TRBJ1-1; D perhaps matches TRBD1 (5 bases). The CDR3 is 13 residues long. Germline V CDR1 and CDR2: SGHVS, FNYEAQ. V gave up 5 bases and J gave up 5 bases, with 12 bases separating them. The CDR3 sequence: CASSEQRGTEAFF. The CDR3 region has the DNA TGTGCCAGCAGCGAACAGAGGGGAACTGAAGCTTTCTTT.

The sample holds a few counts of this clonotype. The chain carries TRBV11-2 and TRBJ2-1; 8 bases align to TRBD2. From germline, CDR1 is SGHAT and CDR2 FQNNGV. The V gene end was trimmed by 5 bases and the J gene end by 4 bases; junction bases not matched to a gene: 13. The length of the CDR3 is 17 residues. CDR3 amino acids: CASSPGGRGGIYNEQFF. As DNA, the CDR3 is TGTGCCAGCAGCCCGGGGGGACGCGGGGGGATATACAATGAGCAGTTCTTC.

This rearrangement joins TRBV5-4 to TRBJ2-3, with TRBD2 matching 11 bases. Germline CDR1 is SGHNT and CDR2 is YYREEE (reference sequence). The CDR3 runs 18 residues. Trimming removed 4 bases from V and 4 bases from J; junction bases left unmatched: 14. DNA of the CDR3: TGTGCCAGCAGCAGGCTAAGAATACTAGCGGGGGAGTCAGATACGCAGTATTTT. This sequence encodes CASSRLRILAGESDTQYF.

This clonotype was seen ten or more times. CDR3 sequence reads: CASSLNSVAVADTQYF. The CDR3 bases are TGTGCCAGCAGCCTCAACAGCGTGGCAGTAGCAGATACGCAGTATTTT. This chain links TRBV7-2 with TRBJ2-3; D unclear. The CDR3 length is 16 residues. V was cut by 5 bases and J by 4 bases, with 19 bases left in between. Germline V gene data show CDR1 as SGHTA and CDR2 as FQGNSA. Looking up the rest from reference TRBV7-2 and TRBJ2-3 gives the full variable domain: GAGVSQSPSNKVTEKGKDVELRCDPISGHTALYWYRQSLGQGLEFLIYFQGNSAPDKSGLPSDRFSAERTGGSVSTLTIQRTQQEDSAVYLCASSLNSVAVADTQYFGPGTRLTVL.